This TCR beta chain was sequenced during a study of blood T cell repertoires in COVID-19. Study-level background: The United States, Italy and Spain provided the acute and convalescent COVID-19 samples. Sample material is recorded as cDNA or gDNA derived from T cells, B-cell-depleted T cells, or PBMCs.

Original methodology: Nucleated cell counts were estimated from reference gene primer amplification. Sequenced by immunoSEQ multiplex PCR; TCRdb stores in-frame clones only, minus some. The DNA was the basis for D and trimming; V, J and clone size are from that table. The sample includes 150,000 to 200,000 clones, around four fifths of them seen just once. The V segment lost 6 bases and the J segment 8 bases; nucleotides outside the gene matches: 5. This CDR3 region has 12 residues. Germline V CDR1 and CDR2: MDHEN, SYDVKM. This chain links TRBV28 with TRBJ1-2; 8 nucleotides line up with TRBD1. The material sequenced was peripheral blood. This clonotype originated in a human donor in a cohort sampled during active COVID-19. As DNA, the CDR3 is TGTGCCAGCAGCCTGACAGGGGTCGGCTACACCTTC. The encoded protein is CASSLTGVGYTF.